This TCR beta chain is drawn from a study of early T cells in non-severe SARS-CoV-2 infection. Study in general: Sequenced bulk RNA came from whole blood that was unsorted, and chains were unpaired. Study-wide points: Anti-spike CD8 specificities were favored by VDJdb matching, whose results missed private and CD4 specificities.

In the library, individual cDNA molecules carried attached unique molecular identifiers. TCRdb ran MiXCR on the 5' RACE reads and lists one entry per CDR3 protein. The table includes more than 70,000 distinct CDR3 sequences, roughly 12% detected once. A remark on this clonotype: Its antigen is still unknown. An end of the junction does not agree with germline; a read error may underlie this.

The length of the CDR3 is 13 residues. Germline CDR1 is SGHAT and CDR2 is FQNNGV. This chain uses TRBV11-2 with TRBJ2-7; 7 nucleotides match TRBD2. The sequence came from an adult who was a healthcare worker with PCR-confirmed SARS-CoV-2 infection or an uninfected control (not recorded which). The sample taken for sequencing was whole blood. CDR3: CASSPEAGVYLGF. Written as DNA, the CDR3 is TGTGCCAGCAGCCCAGAGGCGGGGGTATATTTGGGGTTC.